One and the same sample provided the 10 T cell receptor beta chains below, sequenced in a study of cytomegalovirus exposure and HLA in healthy donors. With 60 Vbeta and 13 Jbeta primers, the PCR was carried out. Assay: immunoSEQ multiplex PCR; the TCRdb copy retains only in-frame clones and omits some. This sample has 110,000 to 150,000 clones; about 76% occur once, and the top ten carry about 3.9%. Sequencing was done on a sample of PBMCs. The receptors here all came from a man aged 18-30 years in good health and CMV-seronegative.

The rearrangement joins TRBV7-9 to TRBJ1-4, with 7 nucleotides matching TRBD1. Germline CDR1 is SEHNR and CDR2 is FQNEAQ (reference sequence). V lost 0 bases to trimming and J lost 7 bases; unmatched junction nucleotides: 2. This CDR3 has 14 amino acids. Here the CDR3 reads CASSLAGGGEKLFF. CDR3 DNA: TGTGCCAGCAGCTTAGCAGGGGGCGGTGAAAAACTGTTTTTT.

J is TRBJ2-3 and V is TRBV27; 9 bases line up with TRBD2. The CDR3 has 18 amino acids. Trimming at V came to 4 bases and at J to 0 bases, leaving 11 bases not matched to a gene. CDR1 is MNHEY, CDR2 SMNVEV, per germline (reference sequence). The DNA for the CDR3 is TGTGCCAGCAGTTCCGAGCGGGGGGCCCCCCGTAGCACAGATACGCAGTATTTT. Translating gives CASSSERGAPRSTDTQYF.

This chain links TRBV5-1 with TRBJ2-1; a weak D match, TRBD1 (5 bases). This CDR3 is built from 12 residues. V lost 0 bases and J lost 7, with 5 bases in between. In germline, CDR1 is SGHRS, CDR2 YFSETQ. The CDR3 loop reads CASSLEGNEQFF. CDR3 bases: TGCGCCAGCAGCTTGGAGGGGAATGAGCAGTTCTTC.

The chain uses TRBV7-9 and TRBJ2-7, with D possibly matching TRBD2 (6 bases). Trimming cost V 0 bases and J 4 bases, with 10 bases left between them. This CDR3 spans 14 amino acids. Per germline, CDR1 SEHNR and CDR2 FQNEAQ (reference sequence). The CDR3 nucleotides are TGTGCCAGCAGCTTAGCGGGGGGAGAGTACGAGCAGTACTTC. Translated: CASSLAGGEYEQYF.

This rearrangement joins TRBV2 to TRBJ2-3; 7 bases are shared with TRBD2. This CDR3 has 18 residues. Germline loops: CDR1 SNHLY, CDR2 FYNNEI. V lost 2 bases, J lost 2 bases, and 13 bases stayed unmatched. This CDR3 reads CASSESVGGIRYTDTQYF. DNA for the CDR3: TGTGCCAGCAGTGAATCCGTCGGGGGGATCCGGTACACAGATACGCAGTATTTT.

This clone has just one count. V gene TRBV6-5 combines with J gene TRBJ2-3; 11 bases are a match to TRBD2. The CDR3 extends over 16 amino acids. The germline V gene encodes CDR1 MNHEY and CDR2 SVGAGI. V shed 4 bases and J 1 base; nucleotides not matched to a gene: 4. This CDR3 is CASSSTGLAGTDTQYF. CDR3 nucleotides: TGTGCCAGCAGTTCTACGGGACTAGCGGGCACAGATACGCAGTATTTT.

The chain uses TRBV7-9 and TRBJ1-3; the D gene is possibly TRBD1 (5 bases). Per the germline V gene, CDR1 is SEHNR and CDR2 is FQNEAQ (reference sequence). This CDR3 is 16 amino acids long. Trimming took off 5 bases at V and 5 bases at J, with 19 bases between the two ends. This chain's CDR3 is CASSPQAGGVRNTIYF. In DNA form, the CDR3 reads TGTGCCAGCAGCCCCCAGGCCGGGGGAGTCCGAAACACCATATATTTT.

This sequence joins TRBV4-2 and TRBJ1-1; tentative D call: TRBD1 (6 bases). CDR3 length equals 15 residues. CDR1 is LGHNA and CDR2 is YNFKEQ in the germline V gene. Between the trimmed V and J ends, which lost 3 bases and 5 bases, there was a span of 16 bases. The CDR3 reads CASSQGDSGETEAFF. The CDR3 DNA sequence: TGTGCCAGCAGCCAGGGAGATTCAGGGGAAACTGAAGCTTTCTTT.

The chain joins TRBV9 to TRBJ2-2; 15 nucleotides agree with TRBD2. Unmatched junction bases numbered 5, after V lost 4 bases and J lost 4 bases. Looked up from germline, CDR1 is SGDLS and CDR2 is YYNGEE. CDR3 length: 17 residues. CDR3 loop: CASSSGLAGGSTGELFF. The CDR3 DNA reads as TGTGCCAGCAGCTCGGGACTAGCGGGAGGAAGCACCGGGGAGCTGTTTTTT.

The rearrangement uses TRBV18 and TRBJ2-7, with 8 bases identical to TRBD1. This CDR3 has 16 amino acids. V lost 3 bases and J lost 0; bases outside the gene matches: 7. Germline loops: CDR1 KGHSH, CDR2 LQKENI. The CDR3 loop is CASSPWTGKISYEQYF. The CDR3 DNA reads as TGTGCCAGCTCACCCTGGACAGGGAAAATCTCCTACGAGCAGTACTTC.